The entry below describes one T cell receptor (beta chain). This clone was seen once. The antigen this receptor binds is unknown. The input lacks base qualities; no much larger clone sits a single base away. TCR beta CDR3 regions were sequenced at survey depth on the immunoSEQ platform. The QIAamp DNA micro kit was used to extract genomic DNA from every cultured and uncultured CD8+ T cell population. The authors' analysis ran thus. Samples with under 5,000 productive reads were excluded, and this exclusion removed about 6% of the roughly 75 HIV peptide-stimulated cultures. Sequences were trimmed to CDR3 by a MANAFEST web app, and nonproductive sequences, CDR3s under 5 amino acids, and sequences not starting with C or ending with F/W were removed. Antigen-specific clonotypes had to expand in at least 2 of 3 replicates versus no-peptide control at FDR 0.01, only within one epitope family. In addition, a specific clonotype needed a frequency at least fivefold higher than in wells stimulated with peptides from other epitope families. The clones in this table, taken by TCRdb from immuneACCESS, are in-frame only. Not every clone is retained; where verified, under half of the shortfall comes from an unresolved V gene, and the cause of the rest is unknown. V, J and clone size are taken as reported in that table, and D and trimming were inferred from the DNA itself. In all, the sample holds almost 5,000 clones, and roughly 65% of those were seen once. The top ten constitute more than 40% of the sample.

The EasySep Human CD8+ T Cell Enrichment Kit was used on day 10 to isolate CD8+ T cells from every culture. The germline V gene gives CDR1 as MGHRA and CDR2 as YSYEKL. Including the terminal cysteine and phenylalanine, the CDR3 comprises 16 residues. Only the CDR3 DNA is retained, 48 bases long and in frame from the first base. V is shortened by 0 bases, J by 8 bases, and the region joining them spans 17 bases. The source of the sample is a study of CD8 T cell repertoires and HIV-1 epitope variants (dated by TCRdb to the early 2020s). In the study overall: Twenty-five peptides representing autologous and known Gag and Nef epitope variants were each used to stimulate T cells in separate culture wells. A 1M T cell aliquot was kept as an uncultured baseline condition, separate from the roughly 87 T cell cultures. Control conditions included a CMV, EBV and flu peptide pool, the Ebola AY9 epitope as negative control, and a no-peptide well. Running each culture condition in triplicate, except for one peptide done in duplicate, gave a total of about 80 T cell cultures. Tested epitopes included three Gag epitope families and Nef HW9 and YT9. Cultures ran for 10 days in IMDM with gentamicin, with half-media changes on days 3 and 7 adding IL-2, IL-7 and IL-15. T cells were enriched with the EasySep Human T Cell Enrichment Kit and co-cultured with equal numbers of autologous T cell-negative cells as antigen-presenting cells.

Summary of the overall study and its limitations: The Nef KF9 family was recognized by five clonotypes and the HW9 family by one, and no responses to the TAALDMSHF plasma variant were observed. Some ten antigen-specific TCR beta clonotypes were identified, and six of them appeared cross-reactive for autologous or known escape epitope variants. The assay identified only TCR beta chains and indicated proliferation to antigen, not T cell function or cytokine profile.

The sequenced sample consisted of cultured CD8+ T cells derived from PBMCs. The V gene is TRBV4-1 and the J gene is TRBJ2-1; no D segment can be confidently identified. This TCR was sampled from a male donor with HIV. In nucleotides, the sequence is TGCGCCAGCAGCCAAGAGGGCCAGGCCCTTCTAGATGAGCAGTTCTTC. The translation is CASSQEGQALLDEQFF.